The present T cell receptor beta chain was sequenced within a study of control samples from healthy donors and cancer patients. Trimming took off 7 bases at V and 5 bases at J, with 17 bases between the two ends. There are 14 residues in the CDR3. Germline values: CDR1 LNHDA, CDR2 SQIVND (reference sequence). This clone showed up just a few times. Using immunoSEQ multiplex PCR, the repertoire was profiled, and TCRdb retains in-frame clones only, with some absent. The sample has approximately 130,000 clones; about nine tenths are singletons. The TCR was taken from a man between 35 and 55 years old in good health. Sequencing used blood. The rearrangement uses TRBV19 and TRBJ2-5, with a tentative D call TRBD1 (5 bases). The CDR3 loop is CASNQGREYETQYF. Written as DNA, the CDR3 is TGTGCCAGTAACCAGGGCAGGGAATACGAGACCCAGTACTTC.